This T cell receptor beta chain was identified in a study of blood T cell repertoires in COVID-19 (dated by TCRdb to 2020 to 2022). For context, the study as a whole: Samples covering the acute and convalescent phases of COVID-19 were provided by collaborators in the United States, Italy and Spain. Deeply sampled blood TCRbeta repertoires from subjects exposed to, actively infected with, or recovered from COVID-19 were included in the dataset. The prospective study material was composed of cDNA or gDNA derived from T cells, B-cell-depleted T cells, or PBMCs. The repertoires were released in a freely available public database meant as a resource for research on the immune response to SARS-CoV-2. Where HLA class I and class II types were available, the types were taken from metadata supplied by the sample provider, not from assay-based typing. The sample metadata nearly always contained a de-identified subject ID, COVID-19 status, age in years and sex. The samples were drawn from the first 160 participants of the ongoing ImmuneRACE study and from 1,254 subjects provided by 6 global collaborators.

A second Seattle source provided samples from volunteer blood donors who had recovered from COVID-19. Whole blood was collected in K2EDTA tubes by collaborating institutions according to the institutions' own protocols. For TCRbeta analysis, collaborators shipped samples in one of three forms: frozen whole blood, isolated PBMCs, or DNA extracted from either of those sample types. As for this clone: Its target antigen remains unknown. No much larger clone is present one base from it, and per-base qualities are unavailable.

Beyond this particular receptor, the publication reports: How much clinical and demographic metadata was included differed by source and by participant, and the metadata was provided uncurated.

TCRbeta CDR3 regions were amplified from genomic DNA using the immunoSEQ Assay, a bias-controlled multiplex PCR. Per the original workflow: The number of nucleated cells in each sample was estimated by amplification of reference gene primers within the assay. To quantify the absolute abundance of each unique TCRbeta CDR3 rearrangement, sequence reads were collapsed and filtered. For each sample, productive Simpson clonality was calculated by taking the square root of Simpson's diversity index across productive rearrangements. Entries here come from immuneACCESS through TCRdb and include only in-frame sequences with V and J called. Some clones fail to appear in such tables; in the studies checked, an unresolved V gene covers under half of the shortfall, and the cause of the remainder is unknown. That table gives V, J and clone size, and the DNA gave D and trimming. The sample table lists fewer than 200,000 clones, almost 85% of them with a count of one. Roughly 7.7% of the sample lies in the top ten.

The sequence derives from a man aged 40-50 years who had recovered from COVID-19. The sequencing sample was made of peripheral blood.

The CDR3 amino acid sequence is: CASSSGQTEAFF. The nucleotides read TGTGCCAGCAGCTCAGGACAGACCGAAGCTTTCTTT. Rearrangement joined TRBV7-9 to TRBJ1-1, and possibly TRBD1, on 6 matching bases. The junction carries 11 bases between V and J, which are trimmed by 4 bases and 8 bases respectively. From cysteine to phenylalanine, the CDR3 is 12 amino acids long. Only the CDR3 DNA stays, 36 bases, in frame from base 1. Per the germline V gene (reference sequence), SEHNR is the CDR1 and FQNEAQ is the CDR2.